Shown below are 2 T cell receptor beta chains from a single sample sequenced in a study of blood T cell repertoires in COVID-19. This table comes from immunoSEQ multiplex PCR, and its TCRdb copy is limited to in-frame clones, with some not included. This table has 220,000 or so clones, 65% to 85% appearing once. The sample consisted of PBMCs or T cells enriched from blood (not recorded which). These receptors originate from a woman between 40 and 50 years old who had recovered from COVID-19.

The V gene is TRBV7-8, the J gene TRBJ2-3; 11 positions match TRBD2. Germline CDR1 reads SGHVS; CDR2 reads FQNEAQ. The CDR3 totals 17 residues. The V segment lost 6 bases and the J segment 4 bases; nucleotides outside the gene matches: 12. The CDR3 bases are TGTGCCAGCAGTCGCCTCAAACCGGGACTAGCGGCAGATACGCAGTATTTT. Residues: CASSRLKPGLAADTQYF.

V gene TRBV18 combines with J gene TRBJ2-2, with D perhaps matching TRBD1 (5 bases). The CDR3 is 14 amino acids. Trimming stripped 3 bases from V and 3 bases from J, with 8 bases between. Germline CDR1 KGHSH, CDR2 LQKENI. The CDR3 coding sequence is TGTGCCAGCTCACCCATCAGGGACACCGGGGAGCTGTTTTTT. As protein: CASSPIRDTGELFF.